These 2 T cell receptor beta chains share one sample of origin, sequenced in a study of tumor and adjacent non-tumor tissue in lung cancer. The library came from three nested PCR rounds adapted from ARM-PCR protocols. TCRdb reanalysed the multiplex PCR reads using MiXCR and keeps one entry per CDR3 protein. This table holds 65,000 to 70,000 distinct CDR3 sequences, about 61% found once. No cell sorting was done before RNA was extracted from the tissue. The specimen sequenced was lung tumor tissue. The receptors here all came from a man aged 45-65 years with non-small cell lung cancer.

This clonotype was seen a handful of times. This chain links TRBV28 with TRBJ1-6, with D tentatively TRBD1 (6 bases). Trimming cost V 10 bases and J 6 bases, with 16 bases left between them. This CDR3 has 14 residues. Germline V CDR1 and CDR2: MDHEN, SYDVKM. The CDR3 region has the DNA TGTGCCACCATACGGGGGGCTTCTAATTCACCCCTCCACTTT. Amino acid sequence: CATIRGASNSPLHF.

The V call is TRBV11-2, the J call TRBJ2-4; D is possibly TRBD2 (5 bases). CDR1 is SGHAT, CDR2 FQNNGV, per germline. CDR3 length: 16 amino acids. V gave up 8 bases and J gave up 2 bases, with 19 bases separating them. For the CDR3, the DNA is TGTGCCAGCGTGGCTCAGCTAGCAGCCTCCAAAAACATTCAGTACTTC. Translation gives CASVAQLAASKNIQYF.